This T cell receptor (beta chain) was sequenced for a study of cytotoxic CD8 clonotypes in ibrutinib-treated CLL (dated by TCRdb to 2020 to 2023). Regarding the complete study: The cohort was composed of 10 to 11 relapsed/refractory and fewer than 16 treatment-naive patients; IGHV unmutated status was identified in some 17 patients. Patients were still on ibrutinib when every remission and progressive disease sample was collected. On average, each sample yielded 270,000 or so productive templates and around 98,000 productive rearrangements. Cryopreserved peripheral blood mononuclear cells were obtained before treatment, at response, and at either sustained remission or disease progression. Longitudinal samples were available for about 30% of the roughly 86 trial participants. Response samples were taken after a median of approximately eleven months on treatment, ranging from about 6 to 40 months. Partial responses were observed in some 24 patients and complete responses in 2; after a median follow-up of 68 months, remission was maintained in roughly 14 patients and progression was observed in some twelve.

The sample's time point label, in plain terms: 20 to 25 months on ibrutinib. For TCR beta library preparation, roughly 2 micrograms of genomic DNA was extracted from cryopreserved PBMCs. Longitudinal blood samples from CLL patients receiving ibrutinib monotherapy were subjected to high-throughput TCR beta sequencing. The patients took part in an open-label, single-center phase 2 trial of ibrutinib monotherapy. What the research found in general, with its limitations: Lymph node repertoires were not examined, and the timing of sampling was not matched between patients in sustained remission and those whose disease progressed. Public clonotypes were rare and either contracted or stayed stable during treatment, and the rise in clonality at ibrutinib response reflected the expansion of private clonotypes. An increase in clonality was observed at ibrutinib response, with clonality remaining stable during sustained remission and falling back toward baseline at progression. At baseline, clonality was higher than in age-matched healthy donors and showed a strong correlation with circulating CD8+ T-cell counts.

V trim: 4 bases; J trim: 7 bases; unmatched bases: 5. CDR1 and CDR2 are read off the germline V gene as SGHRS and YFSETQ. From its cysteine to its phenylalanine, the CDR3 spans 13 amino acids. Solely the CDR3 DNA is kept, with 39 bases framed from the first base. Each clonotype received, on average, 10x coverage in deep resolution sequencing performed on a MiSeq, where the target depth lay between 1 in 1 million and 1 in 200,000 T cells. The immunoSEQ hsTCRB Kit was used to generate the TCR beta libraries. The paper's processing steps were these. Data were analyzed with ImmunoSEQ Data Assistant and ImmunoSEQ Analyzer, with V, D and J genes assigned per IMGT definitions. Clonality, which ranges from 0 to 1, was calculated by subtracting the normalized Shannon entropy of productive rearrangement frequencies from one. Public clonotype analysis was restricted to overrepresented clonotypes comprising at least 0.05% of each patient's repertoire. Approximately 12 repertoires from age-matched healthy donors, obtained from immuneACCESS, served as clonality controls. Drawn from immuneACCESS, this table holds only the in-frame rearrangements with V and J called that TCRdb kept. Clones are partly lost; checked studies trace under half to an unresolved V gene and leave the rest unexplained. V and J calls and clone size are given by that table; D and trimming were obtained from the DNA. The sample table shows 140,000 to 150,000 clones, and 75% to 80% are seen once. Jointly, the top ten make up 5% to 5.5% of the sample.

Details on this clone: The specificity of this receptor is unknown. The record has no base qualities; no much larger clone is one base away.

The V and J segments used are TRBV5-1 and TRBJ1-2, with 9 central nucleotides matching TRBD1. Sequencing used PBMCs, obtained after 24 months of ibrutinib treatment. The clonotype was recovered from a human donor with chronic lymphocytic leukemia. The CDR3 protein sequence reads: CASSLGTGRGYTF. The DNA sequence is given as TGCGCCAGCAGCCTGGGGACAGGGCGTGGCTACACCTTC.